This TCR beta chain came from a study of cytomegalovirus exposure and HLA in healthy donors. Points on this clone: The antigen is unknown.

This CDR3 spans 14 amino acids. Per germline, CDR1 MDHEN and CDR2 SYDVKM. The V and J ends lost 4 bases and 5 bases, in that order; junction bases with no gene match: 6. Vbeta (60) and Jbeta (13) primers were used in the PCR. Profiling relied on immunoSEQ multiplex PCR, and the TCRdb table lists in-frame clones only, not all of them. This sample has about 200,000 clones, with about three quarters found just once. Study-wide results and limits: Researchers reported in a later analysis that common viral pathogens appeared linked to several top clusters. HLA-A and HLA-B allele assignments for most subjects were reportedly predicted accurately using TCR beta sequences. Associated with HLA alleles at 0.05 false discovery rate in a later analysis were about 17,000 TCR beta sequences.

This chain connects TRBV28 to TRBJ2-5, with 8 nucleotides matching TRBD2. The sequence was obtained from a man in his forties in good health and CMV-seronegative. Specimen: PBMCs. CDR3 in amino acids: CASSSAGVRETQYF. DNA of the CDR3: TGTGCCAGCAGTTCAGCGGGAGTACGGGAGACCCAGTACTTC.